This T cell receptor (beta chain) was observed in a study of blood T cell repertoires in COVID-19. The wider study: In each case, the material was cDNA or gDNA derived from T cells, B-cell-depleted T cells, or PBMCs.

The length of the CDR3 is 15 residues. Looked up from germline, CDR1 is SNHLY and CDR2 is FYNNEI. The trim removed 10 bases at V and 5 bases at J, leaving 12 bases unmatched. Produced via immunoSEQ multiplex PCR; TCRdb's table is partial and in-frame only. The sample gives approximately 190,000 clones, about four fifths of which show up once; 6% to 8.5% is in the top ten. Sequencing input: peripheral blood. The chain couples TRBV2 to TRBJ2-1, with 9 bases that match TRBD2. This clonotype originated in a man between 60 and 75 years old with acute or convalescent COVID-19. Here the CDR3 reads CATAAGGDFDNEQFF. The CDR3 region has the DNA TGTGCCACAGCTGCGGGAGGGGACTTTGACAATGAGCAGTTCTTC.